The rows below give T cell receptor beta chains drawn from one sample of a study of T-cell reconstitution after alpha-beta-depleted transplantation in children. TCRdb ran MiXCR on the PCR reads and lists one entry per CDR3 protein. The sample records around 250,000 distinct CDR3 sequences, 6.5% to 10% being singletons. The sequencing here drew on PBMCs, mostly from graft donor cells, taken 180 days after TCRalphabeta/CD19-depleted stem cell transplant. All receptors come from a male patient between 10 and 17 years old who had a stem cell transplant for acute lymphoblastic leukemia, so the T cells may come from the graft donor. The CDR3 runs from the conserved cysteine through the conserved F or W. D genes are given only for firm matches. Where a row states a size, it is once, few, many or the class of an expanded clone; other rows omit it.

size: many; V: TRBV4-3; D: TRBD1; J: TRBJ1-6; CDR3: CASSQGTGGTSYNSPLHF; DNA: TGCGCCAGCAGCCAGGGGACAGGGGGGACTTCCTATAATTCACCCCTCCACTTT
size: many; V: TRBV5-6; D: NA; J: TRBJ2-2; CDR3: CASSLEWGSPGELFF; DNA: TGTGCCAGCAGCTTGGAGTGGGGTAGCCCCGGGGAGCTGTTTTTT
size: many; V: TRBV7-9; D: NA; J: TRBJ1-2; CDR3: CASSQGLSYGYTF; DNA: TGTGCCAGCAGCCAGGGACTTTCCTATGGCTACACCTTC
size: many; V: TRBV4-3; D: NA; J: TRBJ1-1; CDR3: CASSQEGPTRGEAFF; DNA: TGCGCCAGCAGCCAAGAGGGACCCACCCGGGGTGAAGCTTTCTTT
size: many; V: TRBV18; D: NA; J: TRBJ2-2; CDR3: CASSQKEVAYANTGELFF; DNA: TGTGCCAGCTCACAAAAGGAGGTAGCTTACGCGAACACCGGGGAGCTGTTTTTT
size: NA; V: TRBV20-1; D: TRBD2; J: TRBJ2-7; CDR3: CSAPTSGRARPMKKYF; DNA: TGCAGTGCCCCGACTAGCGGGAGGGCCCGACCGATGAAGAAGTACTTC
size: many; V: TRBV3-1; D: NA; J: TRBJ2-1; CDR3: CASSQAGAINNEQFF; DNA: TGTGCCAGCAGCCAAGCGGGAGCGATAAACAATGAGCAGTTCTTC
size: many; V: TRBV5-1; D: TRBD1; J: TRBJ2-2; CDR3: CASSLEGQGRFF; DNA: TGCGCCAGCAGCTTGGAGGGACAGGGAAGGTTTTTT
size: many; V: TRBV7-2; D: NA; J: TRBJ1-6; CDR3: CASSLGTTLGTSYPGSPLHF; DNA: TGTGCCAGCAGCTTGGGAACGACGCTGGGTACGAGTTACCCGGGATCACCCCTCCACTTT
size: NA; V: TRBV6-5; D: TRBD1; J: TRBJ2-7; CDR3: CASSYKGTGTYEQYF; DNA: TGTGCCAGCAGTTATAAAGGGACAGGGACTTACGAGCAGTACTTC
size: many; V: TRBV7-2; D: TRBD2; J: TRBJ2-1; CDR3: CASSGGGGVSNEQFF; DNA: TGTGCCAGCAGCGGGGGCGGGGGGGTCTCGAATGAGCAGTTCTTC
size: NA; V: TRBV7-1; D: TRBD1; J: TRBJ1-4; CDR3: CASSSEQGGGEKLFF; DNA: TGTGCCAGCAGCTCCGAGCAGGGGGGTGGTGAAAAACTGTTTTTT
size: many; V: TRBV3-1; D: TRBD1; J: TRBJ1-6; CDR3: CASSSDRGPGSPLHF; DNA: TGTGCCAGCAGCTCGGACAGGGGGCCGGGATCACCCCTCCACTTT
size: many; V: TRBV29-1; D: TRBD2; J: TRBJ2-1; CDR3: CSVTGLAGGGFYNEQFF; DNA: TGCAGCGTTACGGGACTAGCGGGAGGAGGCTTCTACAATGAGCAGTTCTTC
size: many; V: TRBV25-1; D: NA; J: TRBJ2-4; CDR3: CASSAGHPAKNIQYF; DNA: TGTGCCAGCAGTGCCGGACACCCAGCCAAAAACATTCAGTACTTC
size: NA; V: TRBV28; D: TRBD1; J: TRBJ2-1; CDR3: CASTDAGTGRYEQFF; DNA: TGTGCCAGCACCGACGCAGGGACAGGGAGGTATGAGCAGTTCTTC
size: many; V: TRBV24-1; D: NA; J: TRBJ2-1; CDR3: CATSDLGQGSWSSYNEQFF; DNA: TGTGCCACCAGTGATTTAGGGCAGGGGAGTTGGAGCTCCTACAATGAGCAGTTCTTC
size: many; V: TRBV7-2; D: NA; J: TRBJ2-1; CDR3: CASSLGPRSGRSPYNEQFF; DNA: TGTGCCAGCAGCTTAGGGCCTCGATCCGGCCGTTCACCCTACAATGAGCAGTTCTTC
size: many; V: TRBV28; D: NA; J: TRBJ2-2; CDR3: CASSLVNGELFF; DNA: TGTGCCAGCAGTTTGGTAAACGGGGAGCTGTTTTTT
size: many; V: TRBV7-2; D: TRBD2; J: TRBJ2-2; CDR3: CASSFRLAVTGELFF; DNA: TGTGCCAGCAGCTTTAGGCTAGCGGTAACCGGGGAGCTGTTTTTT
size: few; V: TRBV7-9; D: NA; J: TRBJ2-5; CDR3: CASTSWGGTGQETQYF; DNA: TGTGCCAGCACCTCGTGGGGAGGGACAGGCCAAGAGACCCAGTACTTC
size: many; V: TRBV20-1; D: TRBD2; J: TRBJ2-7; CDR3: CSARDRRGGPGDEQYF; DNA: TGCAGTGCTAGAGATCGTAGGGGAGGGCCCGGGGACGAGCAGTACTTC
size: many; V: TRBV4-3; D: TRBD1; J: TRBJ2-7; CDR3: CASSADRGFSYEQYF; DNA: TGCGCCAGCAGTGCCGACAGGGGATTCTCCTACGAGCAGTACTTC
size: many; V: TRBV7-2; D: TRBD1; J: TRBJ2-7; CDR3: CASSTQTGGVHEQYF; DNA: TGTGCCAGCAGCACCCAGACAGGGGGCGTGCACGAGCAGTACTTC
size: many; V: TRBV5-6; D: NA; J: TRBJ2-3; CDR3: CASSVTGTDTQYF; DNA: TGTGCCAGCAGCGTGACTGGGACAGATACGCAGTATTTT
size: many; V: TRBV7-6; D: TRBD2; J: TRBJ2-3; CDR3: CASSLGALAAYTDTQYF; DNA: TGTGCCAGCAGCTTAGGGGCGCTAGCGGCGTACACAGATACGCAGTATTTT
size: many; V: TRBV7-2; D: NA; J: TRBJ2-7; CDR3: CASSLYPGEQYF; DNA: TGTGCCAGCAGCTTATACCCGGGGGAGCAGTACTTC
size: many; V: TRBV29-1; D: TRBD1; J: TRBJ2-3; CDR3: CSVSGTGFTDTQYF; DNA: TGCAGCGTTTCCGGGACAGGGTTCACAGATACGCAGTATTTT
size: many; V: TRBV5-1; D: TRBD1; J: TRBJ2-4; CDR3: CASSPTTGDKNIQYF; DNA: TGCGCCAGCAGCCCAACGACAGGGGATAAAAACATTCAGTACTTC
size: many; V: TRBV20-1; D: NA; J: TRBJ2-2; CDR3: CSASDNGGELFF; DNA: TGCAGTGCTAGCGATAACGGCGGGGAGCTGTTTTTT
size: many; V: TRBV12-3/TRBV12-4; D: NA; J: TRBJ2-2; CDR3: CASNPRWGTGELFF; DNA: TGTGCCAGCAACCCACGATGGGGGACCGGGGAGCTGTTTTTT
size: many; V: TRBV10-3; D: NA; J: TRBJ2-2; CDR3: CASRGSPNTGELFF; DNA: TGTGCCAGCAGGGGATCGCCGAACACCGGGGAGCTGTTTTTT
size: many; V: TRBV20-1; D: NA; J: TRBJ1-1; CDR3: CSVLMNTEAFF; DNA: TGCAGTGTTCTTATGAACACTGAAGCTTTCTTT
size: few; V: TRBV6-2/TRBV6-3; D: TRBD1; J: TRBJ2-7; CDR3: CASRPRGTVSSYEQYF; DNA: TGTGCCAGCCGCCCAAGGGGGACAGTCAGCTCCTACGAGCAGTACTTC
size: many; V: TRBV28; D: TRBD1; J: TRBJ2-2; CDR3: CASLLQGAVGELFF; DNA: TGTGCCAGTCTCTTACAGGGGGCGGTCGGGGAGCTGTTTTTT
size: NA; V: TRBV19; D: NA; J: TRBJ1-1; CDR3: CASRPGTRPEAFF; DNA: TGTGCCAGTAGGCCTGGGACCCGTCCTGAAGCTTTCTTT
size: few; V: TRBV28; D: TRBD2; J: TRBJ2-7; CDR3: CASSSPGTRPYEQYF; DNA: TGTGCCAGCAGTTCCCCAGGGACTAGACCCTACGAGCAGTACTTC
size: many; V: TRBV6-5; D: NA; J: TRBJ2-7; CDR3: CATRYRETGSYEQYF; DNA: TGTGCCACCAGATATCGTGAGACAGGTTCCTACGAGCAGTACTTC
size: many; V: TRBV2; D: NA; J: TRBJ2-5; CDR3: CASMKGSKETQYF; DNA: TGTGCCAGCATGAAAGGTAGCAAGGAGACCCAGTACTTC
size: many; V: TRBV5-1; D: TRBD1; J: TRBJ1-1; CDR3: CASSMGQGNTEAFF; DNA: TGCGCCAGCAGCATGGGACAGGGGAACACTGAAGCTTTCTTT
size: many; V: TRBV5-1; D: NA; J: TRBJ1-1; CDR3: CASSASGNTEAFF; DNA: TGCGCCAGCAGCGCCTCAGGGAACACTGAAGCTTTCTTT
size: few; V: TRBV19; D: NA; J: TRBJ2-1; CDR3: CASSISGNNEQFF; DNA: TGTGCCAGTAGTATATCTGGCAACAATGAGCAGTTCTTC
size: many; V: TRBV6-1; D: NA; J: TRBJ1-4; CDR3: CASRGGRAGEKLFF; DNA: TGTGCCAGCAGAGGAGGCAGGGCGGGGGAAAAACTGTTTTTT
size: many; V: TRBV11-2; D: TRBD1; J: TRBJ1-1; CDR3: CASSLVLGQGFSEAFF; DNA: TGTGCCAGCAGCTTAGTTTTAGGACAGGGGTTCTCTGAAGCTTTCTTT
size: many; V: TRBV7-6; D: NA; J: TRBJ2-3; CDR3: CASRSLHTQYF; DNA: TGTGCCAGCCGCAGTTTACATACGCAGTATTTT
size: many; V: TRBV6-5; D: NA; J: TRBJ1-3; CDR3: CASSPRQGGNTIYF; DNA: TGTGCCAGCAGCCCTCGGCAGGGCGGAAACACCATATATTTT
size: many; V: TRBV9; D: TRBD2; J: TRBJ2-5; CDR3: CASSVSGGLGETQYF; DNA: TGTGCCAGCAGCGTTTCGGGGGGGCTTGGGGAGACCCAGTACTTC
size: many; V: TRBV12-3/TRBV12-4; D: NA; J: TRBJ1-3; CDR3: CASSLLGTIYF; DNA: TGTGCCAGCAGTTTATTGGGCACCATATATTTT
size: many; V: TRBV28; D: NA; J: TRBJ2-7; CDR3: CASSYRVGEQYF; DNA: TGTGCCAGCAGTTACAGGGTGGGCGAGCAGTACTTC
size: many; V: TRBV12-3/TRBV12-4; D: NA; J: TRBJ2-3; CDR3: CASSTYTDTQYF; DNA: TGTGCCAGCAGTACCTACACAGATACGCAGTATTTT
size: many; V: TRBV12-3/TRBV12-4; D: NA; J: TRBJ1-5; CDR3: CASSFGRRSNQPQHF; DNA: TGTGCCAGCAGTTTCGGACGGAGAAGCAATCAGCCCCAGCATTTT
size: many; V: TRBV29-1; D: TRBD1; J: TRBJ2-1; CDR3: CSVGTGRVYNEQFF; DNA: TGCAGCGTGGGGACAGGGAGAGTCTACAATGAGCAGTTCTTC
size: many; V: TRBV7-6; D: NA; J: TRBJ1-1; CDR3: CASSLPSGTNTEAFF; DNA: TGTGCCAGCAGCTTGCCGTCAGGTACCAACACTGAAGCTTTCTTT